These T cell receptor beta chains were read from a single sample in a study of T cell changes during pregnancy in multiple sclerosis. Profiled with immunoSEQ multiplex PCR; TCRdb holds only in-frame clones, not every one. The table shows about 28,000 clones, with 88% occurring only once. The sample here was CD4+ T cells from peripheral blood mononuclear cells, taken in the first trimester of pregnancy. The origin of the receptors is a female donor in good health, enrolled as a control in a pregnancy study. Each CDR3 is given with its conserved first and last residue. D genes are given only for firm matches. Size values are once, few and many counts, or a class for expanded clones, and some rows have none.

-	TRBV2	-	TRBJ2-2	CASRSGIFTDTGELFF	TGTGCCAGCAGGTCGGGGATTTTTACGGACACCGGGGAGCTGTTTTTT
TRBD2	TRBV5-4	once	TRBJ2-3	CASSAPTSVRGGAQYF	TGTGCCAGCAGCGCTCCGACTAGCGTTCGCGGGGGGGCGCAGTATTTT
-	TRBV4-3	-	TRBJ1-1	CASSLNTGDTEAFF	TGCGCCAGCAGCCTTAATACGGGTGACACTGAAGCTTTCTTT
-	TRBV2	few	TRBJ2-2	CASSEVPGQGGGELFF	TGTGCCAGCAGTGAAGTTCCAGGGCAGGGTGGCGGGGAGCTGTTTTTT
-	TRBV4-3	-	TRBJ1-5	CASSQDPRGNQPQHF	TGCGCCAGCAGCCAAGATCCGAGGGGCAATCAGCCCCAGCATTTT
TRBD1	TRBV6-1	-	TRBJ1-5	CASSRQGYQPQHF	TGTGCCAGCAGTCGACAGGGCTATCAGCCCCAGCATTTT
-	TRBV27	-	TRBJ1-4	CASSLEGPDEKLFF	TGTGCCAGCAGCCTGGAGGGGCCGGATGAAAAACTGTTTTTT
TRBD1	TRBV5-1	-	TRBJ2-1	CASSLDQGAYNEQFF	TGCGCCAGCAGCTTGGACCAGGGGGCCTACAATGAGCAGTTCTTC
-	TRBV5-6	few	TRBJ1-1	CASSSGVGTEAFF	TGTGCCAGCAGCTCGGGGGTTGGCACTGAAGCTTTCTTT
-	TRBV19	-	TRBJ1-6	CASSIAETVNSPLHF	TGTGCCAGTAGTATAGCCGAGACAGTTAATTCACCCCTCCACTTT
TRBD1	TRBV19	-	TRBJ1-5	CASSIYGAGGLNQPQHF	TGTGCCAGTAGTATCTACGGGGCAGGGGGCCTCAATCAGCCCCAGCATTTT
-	TRBV7-3	once	TRBJ1-6	CASSLSPGTGDSPLHF	TGTGCCAGCAGCCTGAGTCCAGGGACGGGGGATTCACCCCTCCACTTT
TRBD2	TRBV15	once	TRBJ2-5	CATSRANLAMTGGTQYF	TGTGCCACCAGCAGAGCCAATCTCGCGATGACGGGAGGGACCCAGTACTTC
-	TRBV2	few	TRBJ1-1	CASSGRPTEAFF	TGTGCCAGCAGTGGGAGGCCCACTGAAGCTTTCTTT
-	TRBV7-9	-	TRBJ2-2	CASNPGAGELFF	TGTGCCAGCAATCCAGGCGCCGGGGAGCTGTTTTTT
TRBD1	TRBV6-1	-	TRBJ1-2	CASRDRGGSGGYTF	TGTGCCAGCAGGGACAGGGGAGGTTCGGGTGGCTACACCTTC
-	TRBV23-1	-	TRBJ1-5	CASSQYRILPYSNQPQHF	TGCGCCAGCAGTCAATACAGAATCCTGCCTTATAGCAATCAGCCCCAGCATTTT
-	TRBV6-6	-	TRBJ2-2	CASSYEGWTGELFF	TGTGCCAGCAGTTACGAGGGTTGGACCGGGGAGCTGTTTTTT
TRBD2	TRBV9	-	TRBJ2-7	CASSTGLGNYEQYF	TGTGCCAGCAGCACAGGACTAGGAAACTACGAGCAGTACTTC
TRBD1	TRBV7-2	-	TRBJ2-3	CASSLTGVSTDTQYF	TGTGCCAGCAGTCTAACAGGGGTTAGCACAGATACGCAGTATTTT
TRBD1	TRBV4-3	-	TRBJ1-1	CASSQEEIRQGDTEAFF	TGCGCCAGCAGCCAAGAGGAGATTAGACAGGGGGACACTGAAGCTTTCTTT
-	TRBV9	few	TRBJ1-1	CASSVGGRLNTEAFF	TGTGCCAGCAGCGTAGGGGGCAGATTGAACACTGAAGCTTTCTTT
TRBD1	TRBV12-5	-	TRBJ2-1	CASGLARDRAYNEQFF	TGTGCTAGTGGTTTGGCCCGGGACAGGGCCTACAATGAGCAGTTCTTC
TRBD1	TRBV7-2	-	TRBJ2-7	CASSPMGTVGEQYF	TGTGCCAGCAGCCCCATGGGGACAGTCGGCGAGCAGTACTTC
-	TRBV29-1	few	TRBJ2-1	CSVGFGGGYNEQFF	TGCAGCGTTGGGTTTGGGGGAGGCTACAATGAGCAGTTCTTC
-	TRBV4-2	-	TRBJ2-1	CASSQGGRNEQFF	TGTGCCAGCAGCCAAGGGGGGCGGAATGAGCAGTTCTTC
-	TRBV19	-	TRBJ2-6	CASSPFFQGGGSGANVLTF	TGTGCCAGTAGTCCTTTCTTCCAGGGAGGAGGCTCCGGGGCCAACGTCCTGACTTTC
-	TRBV11-3	-	TRBJ1-3	CASSLARDTRSGNTIYF	TGTGCCAGCAGCTTAGCTCGGGACACCCGCTCTGGAAACACCATATATTTT
TRBD1	TRBV19	once	TRBJ1-2	CASSTGTGGRYYGYTF	TGTGCCAGTAGTACCGGGACAGGGGGCAGGTACTATGGCTACACCTTC
TRBD1	TRBV6-5	-	TRBJ1-1	CATGTGSGAAFF	TGTGCCACCGGGACAGGGTCTGGTGCGGCTTTCTTT
TRBD1	TRBV4-2	-	TRBJ2-3	CASSQDNDRGLSDTQYF	TGTGCCAGCAGCCAAGATAATGACAGGGGGCTATCAGATACGCAGTATTTT
TRBD2	TRBV2	-	TRBJ2-1	CASSELAGSYNEQFF	TGTGCCAGCAGTGAACTAGCGGGGTCCTACAATGAGCAGTTCTTC
-	TRBV19	-	TRBJ1-1	CASSRAGAEAFF	TGTGCCAGTAGTCGAGCAGGGGCTGAAGCTTTCTTT
TRBD2	TRBV4-1	-	TRBJ2-2	CASSVTSGTGELFF	TGCGCCAGCAGCGTGACTAGCGGCACCGGGGAGCTGTTTTTT
-	TRBV7-2	-	TRBJ1-1	CASSLRPAAGGTEAFF	TGTGCCAGCAGCTTACGGCCAGCGGCCGGCGGCACTGAAGCTTTCTTT
-	TRBV6-1	-	TRBJ1-2	CASSEAGHLAF	TGTGCCAGCAGTGAAGCGGGCCACCTCGCCTTC
TRBD2	TRBV7-3	-	TRBJ2-1	CASSFGGGASYNEQFF	TGTGCCAGCAGCTTCGGCGGGGGGGCTTCCTACAATGAGCAGTTCTTC
-	TRBV5-5	-	TRBJ2-1	CASSLAWGVNEQFF	TGTGCCAGCAGCCTAGCCTGGGGTGTTAATGAGCAGTTCTTC
-	TRBV7-3	-	TRBJ1-1	CASSLVGRNTEAFF	TGTGCCAGCAGCTTAGTGGGCAGGAACACTGAAGCTTTCTTT
-	TRBV4-3	-	TRBJ2-2	CASSQDRYSVRRELFF	TGCGCCAGCAGCCAAGATAGATACTCCGTCCGCCGGGAGCTGTTTTTT
TRBD2	TRBV7-3	-	TRBJ2-1	CASSKSGGIYNEQFF	TGTGCCAGCAGTAAAAGCGGGGGGATCTACAATGAGCAGTTCTTC